This TCR beta chain was found in a study of post-analysis software for immune sequencing data. Study background: Progressive-relapsing, secondary progressive and relapsing-remitting multiple sclerosis were among the disease courses included. Overall study findings and caveats: Comparison with controls showed significantly lower normalized Chao1 diversity in multiple sclerosis patients. TRBV segments more frequent in patients than in controls numbered several and included TRBV5-6, TRBV5-1 and TRBV20-1. With F measure, samples from one preparation batch clustered together strongly.

There are a few counts of this clonotype. Its antigen remains unidentified. Unique molecular identifiers featured in each of the TCR beta cDNA libraries. Each batch of about 0.95 to 10 million T cells produced some 500,000 cDNA molecules. TCRdb re-analysed the PCR reads in MiXCR, keeping a single row per CDR3 protein. This sample has about 820,000 distinct CDR3 sequences; roughly 50% occur once, and the top ten carry roughly 4.4%. The germline V gene has CDR1 SGHDT and CDR2 YYEEEE. This CDR3 spans 16 amino acids. V shed 4 bases and J 1 base; nucleotides not matched to a gene: 7. This rearrangement joins TRBV5-6 to TRBJ2-1; 8 bases line up with TRBD1. The specimen sequenced was blood. The TCR was taken from a girl between 10 and 17 years old with multiple sclerosis. The chain's CDR3 is CASSRIRDRSYNEQFF. CDR3 sequence (DNA): TGTGCCAGCAGCCGTATCCGGGACAGGTCCTACAATGAGCAGTTCTTC. The full variable domain, with the rest looked up from reference TRBV5-6 and TRBJ2-1, is DAGVTQSPTHLIKTRGQQVTLRCSPKSGHDTVSWYQQALGQGPQFIFQYYEEEERQRGNFPDRFSGHQFPNYSSELNVNALLLGDSALYLCASSRIRDRSYNEQFFGPGTRLTVL.